The 5 T cell receptor beta chains in this list originate from one sample, sequenced in a study of T cell responses to AZD1222 COVID-19 vaccine. Method: immunoSEQ multiplex PCR; TCRdb's copy keeps in-frame clones and lacks some. The sample contains 210,000 or so clones, approximately 94% of which appear only once. This sample comprised peripheral blood, obtained 28 days after the second dose of the MenACWY control vaccine. All receptors come from an adult who received the MenACWY meningococcal vaccine as a control.

V is TRBV29-1 and J is TRBJ2-1; 7 bases are shared with TRBD1. Germline loops: CDR1 SQVTM, CDR2 ANQGSEA. The CDR3 contains 16 residues. J was trimmed by 8 bases and V by 6 bases; bases with no gene match: 19. This CDR3 is CSVGPPGTEMKDEQFF. The DNA for the CDR3 is TGCAGCGTGGGTCCCCCCGGGACAGAGATGAAGGATGAGCAGTTCTTC.

The chain couples TRBV7-9 to TRBJ2-3; D might be TRBD2 (6 bases). Trimming left V 4 bases short and J 5 bases short, with 19 bases between. The CDR3 has 16 amino acids. Germline lookup yields CDR1 SEHNR and CDR2 FQNEAQ (reference sequence). The CDR3 sequence: CASSSWAGQNLDTQYF. In nucleotides, the CDR3 is TGTGCCAGCAGCTCTTGGGCGGGGCAGAACCTAGATACGCAGTATTTT. Complete variable domain (other parts from reference TRBV7-9 and TRBJ2-3): DTGVSQNPRHKITKRGQNVTFRCDPISEHNRLYWYRQTLGQGPEFLTYFQNEAQLEKSRLLSDRFSAERPKGSFSTLEIQRTEQGDSAMYLCASSSWAGQNLDTQYFGPGTRLTVL.

The rearrangement links TRBV6-5 to TRBJ2-1; 11 positions match TRBD1. Trimming took 7 bases from V and 9 from J; bases not matched to a gene: 8. Per the germline V gene, CDR1 is MNHEY and CDR2 is SVGAGI. This CDR3 contains 14 residues. CDR3 sequence (DNA): TGTGCCAGCAACCGGGACAGGGGGTCGGGTGAGCAGTTCTTC. It is translated as CASNRDRGSGEQFF.

This clone was observed a handful of times. The V call is TRBV18, the J call TRBJ2-1, with a weak D call TRBD1 (5 bases). The CDR3 totals 12 residues. V was clipped by 4 bases and J by 7 bases, with 8 bases between them. Germline lookup yields CDR1 KGHSH and CDR2 LQKENI. CDR3 region: CASSQTVNEQFF. CDR3 nucleotides: TGTGCCAGCTCACAGACAGTAAATGAGCAGTTCTTC.

This clone was seen only once. This chain connects TRBV6-5 to TRBJ2-7; TRBD1 is a possible D gene (5 bases). The V end lost 2 bases, the J end lost 0 bases, and 8 bases lay between the germline ends. This CDR3 is built from 14 residues. Germline loops: CDR1 MNHEY, CDR2 SVGAGI. CDR3 nucleotide sequence: TGTGCCAGCAGTTACAGACAGAGCTCCTACGAGCAGTACTTC. Translated: CASSYRQSSYEQYF.